These 4 T cell receptor beta chains were sequenced from one sample in a study of blood T cell repertoires in COVID-19. Method: immunoSEQ multiplex PCR; TCRdb's copy keeps in-frame clones and lacks some. Of roughly 290,000 clones in the sample, around 87% are singletons; the top ten hold around 7.8%. What was sequenced was peripheral blood. The receptors originated from a woman aged 45-59 years who had recovered from COVID-19.

The V and J genes are TRBV19 and TRBJ1-2, with a possible D match to TRBD1 (5 bases). Germline CDR1 reads LNHDA; CDR2 reads SQIVND (reference sequence). With 3 bases removed from V and 8 bases from J, the gap between germline ends came to 13 bases. This CDR3 has 13 residues. DNA of the CDR3: TGTGCCAGTAGTATCGTGCAGGGTGGCGGCTACACCTTC. Its protein is CASSIVQGGGYTF.

The rearrangement uses TRBV27 and TRBJ2-5, with 8 bases identical to TRBD2. There are 18 residues in the CDR3. The V gene's germline CDR1 is MNHEY and CDR2 SMNVEV (reference sequence). Trimming removed 2 bases from V and 2 bases from J; junction bases left unmatched: 13. Written as DNA, the CDR3 is TGTGCCAGCAGTTTAGGGATTTACGCGGGAGGAGGACAAGAGACCCAGTACTTC. Its translation: CASSLGIYAGGGQETQYF.

V usage is TRBV7-2 and J usage is TRBJ2-5; the match to TRBD1 covers 7 bases. After removal of 5 bases from V and 5 bases from J, the junction contained 17 bases not matched to a gene. This CDR3 has 17 amino acids. Germline CDR1 and CDR2: SGHTA and FQGNSA. CDR3 in DNA: TGTGCCAGCAGCCCCCATCTCGGACAGGTTGTATTGGAGACCCAGTACTTC. It translates to CASSPHLGQVVLETQYF.

This clone was seen only a few times. This chain joins TRBV18 and TRBJ2-2; D not certain. V lost 2 bases and J 4 bases, leaving 5 bases between the germline ends. CDR1 and CDR2 from the germline V gene are KGHSH and LQKENI. The CDR3 consists of 13 residues. The CDR3: CASSPVLTGELFF. As DNA, the CDR3 is TGTGCCAGCTCACCAGTTCTCACCGGGGAGCTGTTTTTT.